These T cell receptor beta chains were read from a single sample in a study of beta chain features in type 1 diabetes. Method: immunoSEQ multiplex PCR; TCRdb's copy keeps in-frame clones and lacks some. The sample holds 200,000 to 300,000 clones, 20% seen once. Sequences were obtained from naive CD4+ T cells from blood. These receptors all come from a woman in her thirties or forties with type 1 diabetes. The CDR3 runs from the conserved cysteine through the conserved F or W. Each record gives: D gene, V gene, clone size, J gene, CDR3 DNA, CDR3 protein. A D gene is named only where the DNA matches it firmly. Some rows have no size entry. The others give once, few or many, or a class for an expanded clone.

d_call: TRBD2; v_call: TRBV4-1; clone_size: few; j_call: TRBJ2-2; cdr3_nt: TGCGCCAGCAGCCAACGGGCTAGCGGGAGGGCCATCACCGGGGAGCTGTTTTTT; cdr3_aa: CASSQRASGRAITGELFF
d_call: .; v_call: TRBV2; clone_size: .; j_call: TRBJ1-1; cdr3_nt: TGTGCCAGCAGTGGACAGGCGAACACTGAAGCTTTCTTT; cdr3_aa: CASSGQANTEAFF
d_call: .; v_call: TRBV9; clone_size: .; j_call: TRBJ2-7; cdr3_nt: TGTGCCAGCAGCGTAAGGACAGTGGGAGAGCAGTACTTC; cdr3_aa: CASSVRTVGEQYF
d_call: .; v_call: TRBV5-1; clone_size: .; j_call: TRBJ1-1; cdr3_nt: TGCGCCAGCAGCAGACGGGAGAACACTGAAGCTTTCTTT; cdr3_aa: CASSRRENTEAFF
d_call: TRBD1; v_call: TRBV5-4; clone_size: .; j_call: TRBJ1-4; cdr3_nt: TGTGCCAGCAGTTCCGGGACAGGGTTTAGTGAAAAACTGTTTTTT; cdr3_aa: CASSSGTGFSEKLFF
d_call: .; v_call: TRBV6-1; clone_size: few; j_call: TRBJ2-2; cdr3_nt: TGTGCCAGCACCCTGGGACAAAACACCGGGGAGCTGTTTTTT; cdr3_aa: CASTLGQNTGELFF
d_call: .; v_call: TRBV5-1; clone_size: .; j_call: TRBJ2-3; cdr3_nt: TGCGCCAGCAGCTTGATGGCGGGTGGCACAGATACGCAGTATTTT; cdr3_aa: CASSLMAGGTDTQYF
d_call: .; v_call: TRBV9; clone_size: .; j_call: TRBJ1-2; cdr3_nt: TGTGCCAGCAGCCCGTCGTCGGGAACGACTAACTATGGCTACACCTTC; cdr3_aa: CASSPSSGTTNYGYTF
d_call: .; v_call: TRBV6-5; clone_size: .; j_call: TRBJ2-6; cdr3_nt: TGTGCCAGCAGCACCAACAGGGATGGGGCCAACGTCCTGACTTTC; cdr3_aa: CASSTNRDGANVLTF
d_call: TRBD1; v_call: TRBV5-4; clone_size: .; j_call: TRBJ2-7; cdr3_nt: TGTGCCAGCAGCCTAGGCCGGCCAGGGGGACACGAGCAGTACTTC; cdr3_aa: CASSLGRPGGHEQYF
d_call: .; v_call: TRBV28; clone_size: .; j_call: TRBJ2-7; cdr3_nt: TGTGCCAGCAGTTTAGACCGCGGGTGGGACGAGCAGTACTTC; cdr3_aa: CASSLDRGWDEQYF
d_call: .; v_call: TRBV18; clone_size: .; j_call: TRBJ1-3; cdr3_nt: TGTGCCAGCTCACCTGGACAGTTCTCTGGAAACACCATATATTTT; cdr3_aa: CASSPGQFSGNTIYF
d_call: .; v_call: TRBV4-1; clone_size: few; j_call: TRBJ2-1; cdr3_nt: TGCGCCAGCAGCCAAGGGGACTCTCAGGCCTACAATGAGCAGTTCTTC; cdr3_aa: CASSQGDSQAYNEQFF
d_call: TRBD1; v_call: TRBV10-3; clone_size: few; j_call: TRBJ1-1; cdr3_nt: TGTGCCATCAGGACACAGGGGCCCACTGAAGCTTTCTTT; cdr3_aa: CAIRTQGPTEAFF
d_call: .; v_call: TRBV30; clone_size: .; j_call: TRBJ1-5; cdr3_nt: TGTGCCTGGAGTGGACAGGTTAGCAATCAGCCCCAGCATTTT; cdr3_aa: CAWSGQVSNQPQHF
d_call: .; v_call: TRBV5-1; clone_size: .; j_call: TRBJ2-7; cdr3_nt: TGCGCCAGCAGCTTGGAGACAGTCTACGAGCAGTACTTC; cdr3_aa: CASSLETVYEQYF
d_call: TRBD1; v_call: TRBV9; clone_size: few; j_call: TRBJ2-7; cdr3_nt: TGTGCCAGCAGCGTAACCTCGACAGGGGACGAGCAGTACTTC; cdr3_aa: CASSVTSTGDEQYF
d_call: .; v_call: TRBV18; clone_size: .; j_call: TRBJ1-2; cdr3_nt: TGTGCCAGCTCACCACCGAGCGGGCGGACCTATGGCTACACCTTC; cdr3_aa: CASSPPSGRTYGYTF
d_call: TRBD1; v_call: TRBV11-1; clone_size: .; j_call: TRBJ1-1; cdr3_nt: TGTGCCAGCAGCCGCGACCTCCCGACAGGGACGAACACTGAAGCTTTCTTT; cdr3_aa: CASSRDLPTGTNTEAFF
d_call: TRBD1; v_call: TRBV19; clone_size: .; j_call: TRBJ2-2; cdr3_nt: TGTGCCAGTAGTCTACAGGGGGACGGGGAGCTGTTTTTT; cdr3_aa: CASSLQGDGELFF
d_call: TRBD1; v_call: TRBV4-1; clone_size: few; j_call: TRBJ1-5; cdr3_nt: TGCGCCAGCAGCCACCCCGACAGGGGAAGCAATCAGCCCCAGCATTTT; cdr3_aa: CASSHPDRGSNQPQHF
d_call: .; v_call: TRBV11-2; clone_size: few; j_call: TRBJ2-4; cdr3_nt: TGTGCCAGCAGCTTAATGAGCGGTCAAAACATTCAGTACTTC; cdr3_aa: CASSLMSGQNIQYF
d_call: TRBD2; v_call: TRBV9; clone_size: .; j_call: TRBJ2-2; cdr3_nt: TGTGCCAGCAGCCCCGCGGGGGGAGGCGGGGAGCTGTTTTTT; cdr3_aa: CASSPAGGGGELFF
d_call: .; v_call: TRBV15; clone_size: .; j_call: TRBJ2-2; cdr3_nt: TGTGCCACCAGCTTAACTAGAAAGGCCGGGGAGCTGTTTTTT; cdr3_aa: CATSLTRKAGELFF
d_call: .; v_call: TRBV2; clone_size: .; j_call: TRBJ1-1; cdr3_nt: TGTGCCAGCAGCGGACAGTCAGGCTTCACTGAAGCTTTCTTT; cdr3_aa: CASSGQSGFTEAFF
d_call: .; v_call: TRBV21-1; clone_size: .; j_call: TRBJ1-2; cdr3_nt: TGTGCCAGCAGCAAAGGCAGGGTTTATGGCTACACCTTC; cdr3_aa: CASSKGRVYGYTF
d_call: .; v_call: TRBV4-3; clone_size: .; j_call: TRBJ2-5; cdr3_nt: TGCGCCAGCAGCCAAGATCGGGGGACCCAGTACTTC; cdr3_aa: CASSQDRGTQYF
d_call: TRBD1; v_call: TRBV29-1; clone_size: .; j_call: TRBJ2-5; cdr3_nt: TGCAGCGTCGGGACAGGGGGAGAGACCCAGTACTTC; cdr3_aa: CSVGTGGETQYF
d_call: TRBD1; v_call: TRBV28; clone_size: .; j_call: TRBJ1-2; cdr3_nt: TGTGCCAGCAGTTCCGGACAGGGAGGCTATGGCTACACCTTC; cdr3_aa: CASSSGQGGYGYTF
d_call: .; v_call: TRBV11-1; clone_size: .; j_call: TRBJ1-1; cdr3_nt: TGTGCCAGCAGCCTGACGGGGGGCCGCGGGGACACTGAAGCTTTCTTT; cdr3_aa: CASSLTGGRGDTEAFF
d_call: TRBD1; v_call: TRBV4-2; clone_size: few; j_call: TRBJ2-7; cdr3_nt: TGTGCCAGCAGTCGCTCATTGGGTGGACAGGGGGCTTACGAGCAGTACTTC; cdr3_aa: CASSRSLGGQGAYEQYF
d_call: .; v_call: TRBV29-1; clone_size: .; j_call: TRBJ1-2; cdr3_nt: TGCAGCGGCCTCAGGGGTAACTATGGCTACACCTTC; cdr3_aa: CSGLRGNYGYTF
d_call: .; v_call: TRBV7-9; clone_size: .; j_call: TRBJ1-5; cdr3_nt: TGTGCCAGCAGTTCACAGGGTGAACAGCCCCAGCATTTT; cdr3_aa: CASSSQGEQPQHF
d_call: TRBD1; v_call: TRBV5-5; clone_size: .; j_call: TRBJ1-2; cdr3_nt: TGTGCCAGCAGCTTGGGACAGGGGGGTTATGGCTACACCTTC; cdr3_aa: CASSLGQGGYGYTF
d_call: .; v_call: TRBV2; clone_size: few; j_call: TRBJ1-5; cdr3_nt: TGTGCCAGCACCGGACGGGGATTTCAGCCCCAGCATTTT; cdr3_aa: CASTGRGFQPQHF
d_call: TRBD2; v_call: TRBV5-4; clone_size: .; j_call: TRBJ2-1; cdr3_nt: TGTGCCAGCAGCTTGGATCTAGCGGAGTACAATGAGCAGTTCTTC; cdr3_aa: CASSLDLAEYNEQFF
d_call: .; v_call: TRBV7-2; clone_size: .; j_call: TRBJ2-7; cdr3_nt: TGTGCCAGCAGCGCAAGAAGCCAGCAGTACTTC; cdr3_aa: CASSARSQQYF
d_call: .; v_call: TRBV5-1; clone_size: .; j_call: TRBJ1-1; cdr3_nt: TGCGCCAGCAGCTTTCGACGGGACTCAGTGGCGACTGAAGCTTTCTTT; cdr3_aa: CASSFRRDSVATEAFF
d_call: .; v_call: TRBV7-9; clone_size: few; j_call: TRBJ1-6; cdr3_nt: TGTGCCAGCAGTCCCCGCGAGGATTCACCCCTCCACTTT; cdr3_aa: CASSPREDSPLHF
d_call: TRBD1; v_call: TRBV7-7; clone_size: .; j_call: TRBJ1-2; cdr3_nt: TGTGCCAGCAGCCCACTGACAGGGGGAGACGGCTACACCTTC; cdr3_aa: CASSPLTGGDGYTF
d_call: .; v_call: TRBV18; clone_size: .; j_call: TRBJ2-7; cdr3_nt: TGTGCCAGCTCACCAAGTCTCGGCGCGGGCTACGAGCAGTACTTC; cdr3_aa: CASSPSLGAGYEQYF
d_call: TRBD2; v_call: TRBV7-2; clone_size: .; j_call: TRBJ2-3; cdr3_nt: TGTGCCAGCAGCTACCTTAGCGGGGCCTACACAGATACGCAGTATTTT; cdr3_aa: CASSYLSGAYTDTQYF
d_call: .; v_call: TRBV7-3; clone_size: .; j_call: TRBJ2-5; cdr3_nt: TGTGCCAGCAGCTCCGGACTCCCTGGAGGGGCCCAGTACTTC; cdr3_aa: CASSSGLPGGAQYF
d_call: .; v_call: TRBV30; clone_size: few; j_call: TRBJ2-5; cdr3_nt: TGTGCCTGCAGACCAGGGAAAGAGACCCAGTACTTC; cdr3_aa: CACRPGKETQYF
d_call: .; v_call: TRBV7-2; clone_size: .; j_call: TRBJ2-1; cdr3_nt: TGTGCCAGCAGTCCCGGTAGGAGCTCCTACAATGAGCAGTTCTTC; cdr3_aa: CASSPGRSSYNEQFF
d_call: .; v_call: TRBV4-3; clone_size: .; j_call: TRBJ1-2; cdr3_nt: TGCGCCAGCAGCCAGAGCGGAGCCTATGGCTACACCTTC; cdr3_aa: CASSQSGAYGYTF
d_call: .; v_call: TRBV7-9; clone_size: few; j_call: TRBJ2-5; cdr3_nt: TGTGCCAGCAGCCCGGAGATTATGTACCAAGGGGCCCAGTACTTC; cdr3_aa: CASSPEIMYQGAQYF
d_call: TRBD1; v_call: TRBV5-1; clone_size: .; j_call: TRBJ2-5; cdr3_nt: TGCGCCAGCAGCTGGGACAGGGTCGGTGGAGAGACCCAGTACTTC; cdr3_aa: CASSWDRVGGETQYF
d_call: .; v_call: TRBV6-6; clone_size: .; j_call: TRBJ1-1; cdr3_nt: TGTGCCAGCAGTTATACAGTGCTGAACACTGAAGCTTTCTTT; cdr3_aa: CASSYTVLNTEAFF
d_call: TRBD1; v_call: TRBV27; clone_size: .; j_call: TRBJ2-7; cdr3_nt: TGTGCCAGCTCCAGGGACAGGGTCCACGAGCAGTACTTC; cdr3_aa: CASSRDRVHEQYF
d_call: TRBD1; v_call: TRBV7-2; clone_size: .; j_call: TRBJ2-7; cdr3_nt: TGTGCCAGCAGCTACCAGGGACAGGTGGGGCCCTACGAGCAGTACTTC; cdr3_aa: CASSYQGQVGPYEQYF
d_call: TRBD1; v_call: TRBV10-3; clone_size: .; j_call: TRBJ2-4; cdr3_nt: TGTGCCATCAGTGACGGGGACAGGGGGAACATTCAGTACTTC; cdr3_aa: CAISDGDRGNIQYF
d_call: .; v_call: TRBV5-1; clone_size: few; j_call: TRBJ2-5; cdr3_nt: TGCGCCAGCAGCTTGGGACAGATCCAAGAGACCCAGTACTTC; cdr3_aa: CASSLGQIQETQYF